Presented here are 8 T cell receptor beta chains from one specimen sequenced in a study of HIV-infected children after antiretroviral therapy interruption. Documented treatment: PENTA 11 planned treatment interruption arm or continuous ART arm. Unique molecular identifiers were included in an RNA-based 3' RACE TCR library. Via MiXCR, TCRdb re-called the 3' RACE reads, giving one row per CDR3 protein. The data hold approximately 89,000 distinct CDR3 sequences, with 5.5% to 8.5% observed a single time. The specimen was CD45RA+ CD4+ T cells from PBMCs, pooled from several time points, collected from a donor given antiretroviral therapy, either interrupted or continuous. Described subset: naive CD4+ CD45RA+ CD45RO- T cells. These receptors were taken from a pool of human donors with HIV.

This clonotype has at least ten counts. The chain carries TRBV20-1 and TRBJ2-1; D perhaps matches TRBD2 (5 bases). Per the germline V gene, CDR1 is DFQATT and CDR2 is SNEGSKA (reference sequence). Trimming removed 5 bases at V and 2 bases at J, with 16 bases between. The CDR3 has 15 amino acids. The CDR3, as DNA: TGCAGTGCTGAAGACTATTTAGTCCCCTACAATGAGCAGTTCTTC. This encodes CSAEDYLVPYNEQFF.

Notes on this clonotype: A read error may be the cause here, since a much bigger clone is one base away. J is TRBJ2-1 and V is TRBV27, with TRBD2 as a possible D gene (7 bases). Germline V lookup: CDR1 MNHEY, CDR2 SMNVEV (reference sequence). CDR3 length: 15 amino acids. CDR3 loop: CACSLSGGTVNEQFF. In nucleotides, the CDR3 is TGTGCCTGCAGTTTATCGGGGGGCACTGTTAATGAGCAGTTCTTC.

This clonotype was seen repeatedly, ten times or more. This chain uses TRBV12-3 or TRBV12-4 with TRBJ2-2, with D unresolved. The CDR3 covers 15 residues. With 3 bases removed from V and 0 bases from J, the gap between germline ends came to 8 bases. The CDR3 DNA reads TGTGCCAGCAGTTTGAGAGGACCGAACACCGGGGAGCTGTTTTTT. Protein: CASSLRGPNTGELFF.

This clonotype was picked up many times. The chain joins TRBV6-1 to TRBJ2-7; 9 bases fit TRBD1. The CDR3 contains 14 residues. V trimming: 5 bases; J trimming: 2 bases; junction bases outside the gene matches: 4. Germline V gene data show CDR1 as MNHNS and CDR2 as SASEGT. The CDR3 bases are TGTGCCAGCAGTCCGGGACAGGGTACCTACGAGCAGTACTTC. Protein sequence: CASSPGQGTYEQYF.

There are a few counts of this clonotype. J is TRBJ2-3 and V is TRBV9; 9 bases are shared with TRBD2. Trimming took 0 bases from V and 4 from J; bases not matched to a gene: 6. Germline CDR1 reads SGDLS; CDR2 reads YYNGEE. The CDR3 consists of 16 residues. CDR3 sequence (DNA): TGTGCCAGCAGCGTAGGGGCGGGGGGGCCGCCAGATACGCAGTATTTT. It yields the protein CASSVGAGGPPDTQYF.

This clonotype was observed at least ten times. The V and J genes are TRBV5-1 and TRBJ2-5; D is tentatively TRBD1 or TRBD2 (5 bases each). CDR1 is SGHRS, CDR2 YFSETQ, per germline. The CDR3 spans 16 residues. The V end lost 1 base, the J end lost 5 bases, and 18 bases lay between the germline ends. In nucleotides, the CDR3 is TGCGCCAGCAGCTTGCCTAATTTCGGGGCTCGCGAGACCCAGTACTTC. This gives the protein CASSLPNFGARETQYF.

This clonotype has just a few counts. The chain couples TRBV24-1 to TRBJ2-7; no clear D gene. The CDR3 is 14 residues long. Germline V gene sequence: CDR1 KGHDR, CDR2 SFDVKD. Trimming took off 6 bases at V and 0 bases at J, with 11 bases between the two ends. CDR3 amino acids: CATSPRRSSYEQYF. CDR3 coding DNA: TGTGCCACCAGTCCTCGACGTAGCTCCTACGAGCAGTACTTC.

This clonotype was seen at least ten times. This chain joins TRBV10-3 and TRBJ2-3; the D is unclear. CDR3 length: 18 residues. Germline V CDR1 and CDR2: ENHRY, SYGVKD. V lost 6 bases and J lost 1, with 23 bases in between. The CDR3 nucleotides are TGTGCCATCAGCCTTTCCGATCCTTTAAGGCCCCGCACAGATACGCAGTATTTT. This sequence encodes CAISLSDPLRPRTDTQYF.